This entry lists 30 T cell receptor beta chains sequenced from one sample in a study of blood T cell repertoires in COVID-19. Only in-frame clones appear in the TCRdb table, and some are missing; sequencing was by immunoSEQ multiplex PCR. The sample gives 200,000 to 300,000 clones, approximately 80% of which show up once; about 2.3% is in the top ten. The material sequenced was peripheral blood. These receptors originate from a man between 35 and 55 years old who had recovered from COVID-19.

The V call is TRBV30, the J call TRBJ2-3; possible D gene TRBD2, 6 bases. CDR1 GTSNPN and CDR2 SVGIG come from the germline V gene (reference sequence). The CDR3 runs to 15 residues. The germline V and J ends were trimmed by 4 bases and 1 base, with 15 bases remaining between them. The CDR3 nucleotides read TGTGCCTGGAAACTGGCGGGGATGGGCACAGATACGCAGTATTTT. Translation gives CAWKLAGMGTDTQYF.

V gene TRBV19 combines with J gene TRBJ1-1; no clear D. V gave up 3 bases and J gave up 1 base, with 6 bases separating them. CDR1 LNHDA and CDR2 SQIVND come from the germline V gene (reference sequence). The CDR3 spans 13 residues. The chain's CDR3 is CASSISRNTEAFF. The DNA for the CDR3 is TGTGCCAGTAGTATCAGTCGGAACACTGAAGCTTTCTTT.

J is TRBJ2-1 and V is TRBV9; no clear D gene. Germline V lookup: CDR1 SGDLS, CDR2 YYNGEE. This CDR3 has 14 amino acids. Between the trimmed V and J ends, which lost 3 bases and 9 bases, there was a span of 16 bases. The CDR3 DNA is TGTGCCAGCAGCGCAGGTATGACCTCCAGTGAGCAGTTCTTC. Translating it yields CASSAGMTSSEQFF.

V is TRBV27 and J is TRBJ1-2; D gene unclear. Germline CDR1 MNHEY, CDR2 SMNVEV (reference sequence). The germline V and J ends were trimmed by 2 bases and 5 bases, with 15 bases remaining between them. The CDR3 has 15 amino acids. CDR3 coding DNA: TGTGCCAGCAGTTTAGATCCGAGAGCTTTGTATGGCTACACCTTC. Its protein is CASSLDPRALYGYTF.

This clone has just one count. The chain combines TRBV5-4 with TRBJ1-5, with D hard to call. Germline values: CDR1 SGHNT, CDR2 YYREEE (reference sequence). The CDR3 spans 14 residues. V was pared by 3 bases and J by 1 base, with 8 bases between. CDR3 loop: CASSSLGSNQPQHF. CDR3 bases: TGTGCCAGCAGCTCGCTCGGGAGCAATCAGCCCCAGCATTTT.

The chain uses TRBV27 and TRBJ2-3, with TRBD1 matching 7 bases. The V gene's germline CDR1 is MNHEY and CDR2 SMNVEV (reference sequence). The length of the CDR3 is 14 residues. The V and J ends lost 0 bases and 5 bases, in that order; junction bases with no gene match: 2. The CDR3, as DNA: TGTGCCAGCAGTTTATCTCAGGGGGTAGATACGCAGTATTTT. It specifies CASSLSQGVDTQYF.

This clone was detected a few times. The rearrangement links TRBV5-1 to TRBJ1-1, with 8 bases that match TRBD1. The CDR3 has 16 amino acids. Trimming cost V 4 bases and J 4 bases; bases outside gene matches: 12. The germline gives CDR1 SGHRS, CDR2 YFSETQ. The CDR3 sequence is CASSQARGQGGTEAFF. In nucleotides, the CDR3 is TGCGCCAGCAGCCAAGCTAGAGGACAGGGTGGCACTGAAGCTTTCTTT.

This rearrangement joins TRBV11-2 to TRBJ1-1; TRBD1 is a possible D gene (5 bases). With 3 bases removed from V and 6 bases from J, the gap between germline ends came to 11 bases. CDR1 is SGHAT and CDR2 is FQNNGV in the germline V gene. There are 13 residues in the CDR3. The CDR3 region is CASSFSAGAEAFF. CDR3 nucleotides: TGTGCCAGCAGCTTCTCCGCGGGGGCTGAAGCTTTCTTT. The full variable domain, completed using reference TRBV11-2 and TRBJ1-1, is EAGVAQSPRYKIIEKRQSVAFWCNPISGHATLYWYQQILGQGPKLLIQFQNNGVVDDSQLPKDRFSAERLKGVDSTLKIQPAKLEDSAVYLCASSFSAGAEAFFGQGTRLTVV.

The chain has TRBV2 and TRBJ1-3; D call uncertain. The CDR3 length is 15 residues. Germline CDR1 reads SNHLY; CDR2 reads FYNNEI. V lost 1 base to trimming and J lost 0 bases, with 7 bases between them. As DNA, the CDR3 is TGTGCCAGCAGTGAAGTTCCGAGCTCTGGAAACACCATATATTTT. Translation gives CASSEVPSSGNTIYF.

The genes are TRBV6-2 or TRBV6-3 and TRBJ2-7; maybe TRBD1 (6 bases). The CDR3 runs 14 residues. Trimming cost V 3 bases and J 0 bases, with 9 bases left between them. The germline V gene has CDR1 MNHEY and CDR2 SVGEGT. This chain's CDR3 is CASSYQGLSYEQYF. For the CDR3, the DNA is TGTGCCAGCAGTTATCAGGGGCTCTCCTACGAGCAGTACTTC.

This clone has just a few counts. This rearrangement joins TRBV19 to TRBJ2-5; D is possibly TRBD2 (5 bases). Trimming took 4 bases from V and 0 from J, leaving 9 bases between them. The CDR3 is 14 residues long. The germline V gene encodes CDR1 LNHDA and CDR2 SQIVND (reference sequence). The CDR3 DNA sequence: TGTGCCAGTAGTAGAGGACTGTACCAAGAGACCCAGTACTTC. Its protein is CASSRGLYQETQYF.

This clone appeared a single time. V usage is TRBV12-3 or TRBV12-4 and J usage is TRBJ2-7, with 12 positions matching TRBD2. The V and J ends lost 6 bases and 6 bases, in that order; junction bases with no gene match: 3. The CDR3 totals 13 residues. The CDR3 DNA follows: TGTGCCAGCAGCCGGACTAGCGGGACCGAGCAGTACTTC. Protein product: CASSRTSGTEQYF.

The chain joins TRBV2 to TRBJ2-7; unclear D gene. This CDR3 region has 13 residues. Germline-derived CDR1 and CDR2 are SNHLY and FYNNEI. V lost 2 bases and J lost 1, with 6 bases in between. DNA of the CDR3: TGTGCCAGCAGTGAAATATCGTCCTACGAGCAGTACTTC. This codes for CASSEISSYEQYF.

This clone has just a few counts. This sequence joins TRBV7-2 and TRBJ2-5; D gene unclear. V lost 4 bases, J lost 3 bases, and 9 bases lay in between. The CDR3 length is 13 residues. Germline V gene data show CDR1 as SGHTA and CDR2 as FQGNSA. The CDR3 region has the DNA TGTGCCAGCAGCTCCTCAGCGAAAGAGACCCAGTACTTC. Its protein product is CASSSSAKETQYF.

The chain couples TRBV7-2 to TRBJ2-7, with 12 bases that match TRBD2. The ends lost 5 bases at V and 7 bases at J; junction bases unmatched: 9. Germline V CDR1 and CDR2: SGHTA, FQGNSA. The CDR3 extends over 15 amino acids. The CDR3 is CASSPPSGGAWEQYF. CDR3 DNA sequence: TGTGCCAGCAGCCCCCCTAGCGGGGGGGCCTGGGAGCAGTACTTC.

The chain is built from TRBV11-2 and TRBJ1-4, with D perhaps matching TRBD1 (6 bases). Germline assignment: CDR1 SGHAT and CDR2 FQNNGV. CDR3 length: 15 amino acids. V lost 6 bases to trimming and J lost 3 bases, with 14 bases between them. CDR3 protein: CASSRTGTANEKLFF. Written as DNA, the CDR3 is TGTGCCAGCAGTCGAACAGGGACGGCTAATGAAAAACTGTTTTTT.

V gene TRBV7-9 combines with J gene TRBJ2-7; D is uncertain. V dropped 2 bases and J dropped 0 bases, with 5 bases sitting between them. The CDR3 consists of 13 residues. CDR1 is SEHNR, CDR2 FQNEAQ, per germline (reference sequence). CDR3 bases: TGTGCCAGCAGCTTAATCAACTCCTACGAGCAGTACTTC. It encodes CASSLINSYEQYF.

The CDR3 is CASSLGAGGPADTQYF. CDR3 DNA: TGCGCCAGCAGCTTGGGAGCGGGGGGGCCCGCAGATACGCAGTATTTT. This chain links TRBV5-1 with TRBJ2-3, with 10 bases fitting TRBD2. Germline V gives CDR1 SGHRS, CDR2 YFSETQ. The CDR3 runs 16 residues. V shed 0 bases, J shed 4 bases, and the junction held 5 bases outside the gene matches. Complete variable domain (other parts from reference TRBV5-1 and TRBJ2-3): KAGVTQTPRYLIKTRGQQVTLSCSPISGHRSVSWYQQTPGQGLQFLFEYFSETQRNKGNFPGRFSGRQFSNSRSEMNVSTLELGDSALYLCASSLGAGGPADTQYFGPGTRLTVL.

CDR3 in amino acids: CASTNRPGASYEQYF. The CDR3 nucleotides are TGTGCCAGCACAAACCGACCAGGGGCCAGCTACGAGCAGTACTTC. This sequence joins TRBV18 and TRBJ2-7, with D tentatively TRBD1 (6 bases). The ends were cut back, 8 bases at V and 3 bases at J, with 20 bases in the middle. The length of the CDR3 is 15 residues. Germline-derived CDR1 and CDR2 are KGHSH and LQKENI.

The chain joins TRBV6-5 to TRBJ1-2, with D maybe TRBD1 (6 bases). Germline V gene data show CDR1 as MNHEY and CDR2 as SVGAGI. Trimming pared 4 bases from V and 6 bases from J, leaving 15 bases between. This CDR3 is 14 amino acids long. CDR3 in amino acids: CASSWGRGADGYTF. DNA for the CDR3: TGTGCCAGCAGTTGGGGGCGGGGGGCCGATGGCTACACCTTC.

The CDR3 bases are TGTGCCAGCAGCCCCTGGACTAGCGGGAACACCGGGGAGCTGTTTTTT. Translating gives CASSPWTSGNTGELFF. V usage is TRBV9 and J usage is TRBJ2-2, with TRBD2 identical over 10 bases. J was trimmed by 1 base and V by 4 bases; bases with no gene match: 4. Per germline, CDR1 SGDLS and CDR2 YYNGEE. This CDR3 is 16 amino acids long. Based on the CDR3 plus reference TRBV9 and TRBJ2-2, the full variable domain is DSGVTQTPKHLITATGQRVTLRCSPRSGDLSVYWYQQSLDQGLQFLIQYYNGEERAKGNILERFSAQQFPDLHSELNLSSLELGDSALYFCASSPWTSGNTGELFFGEGSRLTVL.

This clone was counted a few times. CDR3 coding DNA: TGTGCCAGCAGTGAATTCTTAGGGGACTACGAGCAGTACTTC. It encodes CASSEFLGDYEQYF. The V call is TRBV6-1, the J call TRBJ2-7, with D perhaps TRBD1 (5 bases). CDR1 and CDR2 from the germline V gene are MNHNS and SASEGT. Trimming removed 2 bases at V and 3 bases at J, with 11 bases between. The CDR3 runs to 14 residues.

V and J are TRBV19 and TRBJ1-1, with 8 bases fitting TRBD1. Germline V gene lookup returns CDR1 LNHDA and CDR2 SQIVND (reference sequence). The CDR3 contains 13 residues. The V segment lost 2 bases and the J segment 7 bases; nucleotides outside the gene matches: 3. The DNA for the CDR3 is TGTGCCAGTAGTATATCAGGGGGCTTTGAAGCTTTCTTT. This codes for CASSISGGFEAFF.

The chain combines TRBV11-2 with TRBJ1-1; perhaps TRBD1 as D (5 bases). Germline CDR1 reads SGHAT; CDR2 reads FQNNGV. Trimming cost V 6 bases and J 5 bases, with 19 bases left between them. The CDR3 length is 15 residues. The CDR3 sequence is CASRRAGRGWTEAFF. CDR3 nucleotide sequence: TGTGCCAGCAGAAGAGCGGGTCGGGGGTGGACTGAAGCTTTCTTT.

The chain joins TRBV2 to TRBJ2-5; D is ambiguous. Germline assignment: CDR1 SNHLY and CDR2 FYNNEI. V was pared by 7 bases and J by 5 bases, with 11 bases between. CDR3 length: 12 amino acids. CDR3 region: CASIEIQETQYF. The CDR3, as DNA: TGTGCCAGCATCGAAATTCAGGAGACCCAGTACTTC.

The chain employs TRBV10-3 and TRBJ1-5; 10 bases align to TRBD1. Per the germline V gene, CDR1 is ENHRY and CDR2 is SYGVKD. The CDR3 consists of 14 residues. The J segment lost 4 bases and the V segment lost 5 bases, leaving 2 bases of the junction unmatched. For the CDR3, the DNA is TGTGCCATCAGTAGGGACAGGGGAAATCAGCCCCAGCATTTT. Its protein is CAISRDRGNQPQHF.

This clone was seen a handful of times. This chain links TRBV29-1 with TRBJ1-2; D is unresolved. Germline assignment: CDR1 SQVTM and CDR2 ANQGSEA. The CDR3 loop spans 9 amino acids. Trimming left V 7 bases short and J 8 bases short, with 8 bases between. CDR3 sequence: CSAGEGYTF. The DNA for the CDR3 is TGCAGCGCTGGGGAGGGCTACACCTTC.

The rearrangement links TRBV7-9 to TRBJ1-3; a possible D gene is TRBD1 (5 bases). CDR1 is SEHNR, CDR2 FQNEAQ, per germline (reference sequence). The CDR3 loop spans 15 amino acids. V was trimmed by 5 bases and J by 6 bases, leaving 17 bases between them. Here the CDR3 DNA reads TGTGCCAGCAGCCTTGACAGCATTCTGGAAAACACCATATATTTT. Translated, it gives CASSLDSILENTIYF.

The chain joins TRBV3-1 (or the pseudogene TRBV3-2) to TRBJ2-5; TRBD2 matches 9 bases. V gave up 0 bases and J gave up 5 bases; unmatched junction bases: 7. CDR3 length: 16 residues. From germline, CDR1 is LGHDT and CDR2 YNNKEL (reference sequence). The CDR3 DNA is TGTGCCAGCAGCCAAGACGCTAGCGGGGTTAGGGAGACCCAGTACTTC. Protein sequence: CASSQDASGVRETQYF.

The rearrangement joins TRBV6-1 to TRBJ2-2; D gene ambiguous. Germline loops: CDR1 MNHNS, CDR2 SASEGT. The germline V and J ends were trimmed by 0 bases and 6 bases, with 11 bases remaining between them. The CDR3 totals 15 residues. The CDR3 sequence: CASSEAGSPPGELFF. As DNA, the CDR3 is TGTGCCAGCAGTGAAGCGGGCAGTCCCCCCGGGGAGCTGTTTTTT.